These 8 T cell receptor beta chains originate from one sample sequenced in a study of cytomegalovirus exposure and HLA in healthy donors (dated by TCRdb to 2015 to 2018). The library was produced with the immunoSEQ multiplex PCR assay. A mixture of 60 forward primers for TCR Vbeta segments and 13 reverse primers for TCR Jbeta segments was used in the multiplex PCR. TCRdb's version of the immuneACCESS table is confined to in-frame rearrangements and falls short of the full clone set. An unresolved V gene accounts for under half of the shortfall where checked; the remainder is of unknown origin. The sample data list some 220,000 clones, and 70% to 90% of these were observed just once. 0.24% of the sample lies in the top ten. The sequenced material came from PBMCs. Receptors originate from a girl aged 2-10 years in good health and CMV-seronegative.

The chain combines TRBV2 with TRBJ2-3; D may be TRBD2 (7 bases). The length of the CDR3 is 18 residues. Trimming took 3 bases from V and 2 from J, leaving 21 bases between them. The germline V gene has CDR1 SNHLY and CDR2 FYNNEI. CDR3 protein: CASSDPLGGLANTDTQYF. DNA for the CDR3: TGTGCCAGCAGTGACCCCCTGGGGGGGCTGGCCAACACAGATACGCAGTATTTT.

DNA for the CDR3: TGTGCCAGCTCCCTGTACACCGGGACAGGGAATGAAAAACTGTTTTTT. This codes for CASSLYTGTGNEKLFF. This sequence joins TRBV18 and TRBJ1-4, with TRBD1 matching over 9 bases. The germline CDR1 and CDR2 sequences are KGHSH and LQKENI. V shed 6 bases, J shed 5 bases, and the junction held 10 bases outside the gene matches. This CDR3 is 16 amino acids long.

This clone was found a few times. The gene calls are TRBV6-6 and TRBJ2-7; 14 bases match TRBD2. Germline V gene data show CDR1 as MNHNY and CDR2 as SVGAGI (reference sequence). The CDR3 extends over 16 amino acids. With 5 bases clipped from V and 4 bases from J, the junction kept 7 bases outside the gene matches. The CDR3 loop reads CASSKPGTSGRYEQYF. For the CDR3, the DNA is TGTGCCAGCAGTAAACCCGGGACTAGCGGGAGATACGAGCAGTACTTC.

This chain links TRBV5-1 with TRBJ2-1; TRBD2 matches 11 bases. With 1 base clipped from V and 6 bases from J, the junction kept 6 bases outside the gene matches. There are 16 residues in the CDR3. The germline CDR1 and CDR2 sequences are SGHRS and YFSETQ. The CDR3 here is CASSLTYSGRVNEQFF. The CDR3 DNA sequence: TGCGCCAGCAGCTTGACGTATAGCGGGAGGGTCAATGAGCAGTTCTTC.

V and J are TRBV4-2 and TRBJ2-2; D is undetermined. Germline V CDR1 and CDR2: LGHNA, YNFKEQ. V was pared by 0 bases and J by 3 bases, with 11 bases between. This CDR3 contains 16 residues. The CDR3, as DNA: TGTGCCAGCAGCCAAGAACATAGCCGAGACACCGGGGAGCTGTTTTTT. It translates to CASSQEHSRDTGELFF.

The gene calls are TRBV7-8 and TRBJ2-7, with D possibly matching TRBD1 (6 bases). Germline V gene sequence: CDR1 SGHVS, CDR2 FQNEAQ. V gave up 3 bases and J gave up 3 bases, with 9 bases separating them. This CDR3 is built from 13 residues. The CDR3 region is CASSFVDSYEQYF. The CDR3 nucleotides are TGTGCCAGCAGCTTCGTGGACAGCTACGAGCAGTACTTC.

The CDR3 DNA is TGTGCCAGCAGCCCGGACGGGACTAGCGGGGGGATGTGGGAGACCCAGTACTTC. Translation gives CASSPDGTSGGMWETQYF. The genes are TRBV5-6 and TRBJ2-5; 15 bases agree with TRBD2. The V gene end was trimmed by 4 bases and the J gene end by 5 bases; junction bases not matched to a gene: 12. The CDR3 has 18 amino acids. Germline CDR1 SGHDT, CDR2 YYEEEE.

This chain uses TRBV7-9 with TRBJ1-5, with 7 bases fitting TRBD1. This CDR3 has 13 amino acids. The J segment lost 2 bases and the V segment lost 5 bases, leaving 0 bases of the junction unmatched. Per germline, CDR1 SEHNR and CDR2 FQNEAQ (reference sequence). The CDR3 coding sequence is TGTGCCAGCAGCGGACAGGGCAATCAGCCCCAGCATTTT. It translates to CASSGQGNQPQHF. The whole variable domain, remainder taken from reference TRBV7-9 and TRBJ1-5, is DTGVSQNPRHKITKRGQNVTFRCDPISEHNRLYWYRQTLGQGPEFLTYFQNEAQLEKSRLLSDRFSAERPKGSFSTLEIQRTEQGDSAMYLCASSGQGNQPQHFGDGTRLSIL.